These 30 T cell receptor beta chains were all obtained from the same sample, sequenced in a study of CD8+ T cells in alopecia areata (dated by TCRdb to between 2017 and 2018). The time point label on this specimen signifies: about 4 weeks on oral tofacitinib. This specimen's treatment or condition label, per the study, means: oral pan-JAK inhibitor, 5-10 mg twice daily. The method behind the library was the immunoSEQ multiplex PCR assay. RNA was extracted from all samples and reverse transcribed into cDNA, which served as template for TCR sequencing. In TCRdb, the immuneACCESS table is reduced to in-frame sequences with V and J assigned. These tables do not hold every clone; where another copy was compared, an unresolved V gene accounts for under half, and the others remain unexplained. This sample comprises about 140,000 clones, approximately 85% of them detected only once. The ten largest clones represent 25% of the sample.

The sample consisted of CD8+ T cells sorted from blood, taken at week 4, from a patient treated with tofacitinib. All receptors come from a human donor with alopecia areata.

This sequence joins TRBV6-5 and TRBJ1-2; maybe TRBD1 (5 bases). CDR3 length equals 13 residues. CDR1 is MNHEY and CDR2 is SVGAGI in the germline V gene. V lost 2 bases to trimming and J lost 5 bases, with 9 bases between them. As DNA, the CDR3 is TGTGCCAGCAGTTACACCGGGGGGTATGGCTACACCTTC. Residues: CASSYTGGYGYTF.

This chain links TRBV7-6 with TRBJ2-7; perhaps TRBD1 as D (6 bases). Germline V gene lookup returns CDR1 SGHVS and CDR2 FNYEAQ. Deletions cut 4 bases from V and 6 bases from J, with 16 bases between. CDR3 length: 14 amino acids. CDR3 sequence reads: CASSWGPGASEQYF. The DNA for the CDR3 is TGTGCCAGCAGCTGGGGGCCAGGTGCGAGCGAGCAGTACTTC.

There are a few counts of this clone. V usage is TRBV19 and J usage is TRBJ2-7, with D tentatively TRBD2 (6 bases). CDR3 size: 13 residues. Germline CDR1 reads LNHDA; CDR2 reads SQIVND (reference sequence). The V and J ends lost 5 bases and 0 bases respectively, with 8 bases between them. CDR3 region: CASSLGSSYEQYF. The CDR3 DNA reads as TGTGCCAGTAGTCTCGGGAGCTCCTACGAGCAGTACTTC.

V and J are TRBV4-1 and TRBJ2-1; D might be TRBD2 (6 bases). The ends were cut back, 8 bases at V and 5 bases at J, with 16 bases in the middle. CDR1 and CDR2 (germline): MGHRA, YSYEKL. The CDR3 loop spans 14 amino acids. CDR3 DNA sequence: TGCGCCAGCGCGGACCGGGACTTTGACAATGAGCAGTTCTTC. Translation gives CASADRDFDNEQFF.

The genes are TRBV14 and TRBJ2-7; no firm D call. The germline V gene has CDR1 SGHDN and CDR2 FVKESK. This CDR3 spans 16 amino acids. The V and J ends lost 0 bases and 5 bases respectively, with 17 bases between them. CDR3 sequence reads: CASSQDRFSGWNEQYF. CDR3 DNA: TGTGCCAGCAGCCAAGATCGGTTTTCGGGTTGGAACGAGCAGTACTTC.

The V and J genes are TRBV6-1 and TRBJ2-5; 10 positions agree with TRBD2. The V segment lost 2 bases and the J segment 1 base; nucleotides outside the gene matches: 7. Germline V gene sequence: CDR1 MNHNS, CDR2 SASEGT. This CDR3 comprises 17 residues. In DNA, the CDR3 is TGTGCCAGCAGTGAATGGGGACTAGCGACCATCCAAGAGACCCAGTACTTC. It is translated as CASSEWGLATIQETQYF.

The chain is built from TRBV6-5 and TRBJ2-3; D not certain. The germline CDR1 and CDR2 sequences are MNHEY and SVGAGI. V was clipped by 4 bases and J by 6 bases, with 20 bases between them. The CDR3 totals 16 residues. The DNA for the CDR3 is TGTGCCAGCAGTTCCATTGACGGGTCTCTCATGGATACGCAGTATTTT. Translating gives CASSSIDGSLMDTQYF.

This chain links TRBV4-3 with TRBJ1-1, with 7 bases identical to TRBD1. There are 16 residues in the CDR3. The germline V gene has CDR1 LGHNA and CDR2 YSLEER. Unmatched junction bases numbered 10, after V lost 1 base and J lost 5 bases. The CDR3 bases are TGCGCCAGCAGCCAAGCCTACAGGGGAATATGGACTGAAGCTTTCTTT. This sequence encodes CASSQAYRGIWTEAFF.

The J gene is TRBJ2-7, the V gene TRBV4-3; TRBD1 matches at 10 bases. The junction had 2 bases not matched to a gene; V was cut back by 0 bases and J by 3 bases. Germline loops: CDR1 LGHNA, CDR2 YSLEER. The CDR3 is 15 amino acids. CDR3 coding DNA: TGCGCCAGCAGCCAAGAGGACAGGGGGATCTACGAGCAGTACTTC. Translated, it gives CASSQEDRGIYEQYF.

The rearrangement uses TRBV19 and TRBJ2-7; 10 bases fit TRBD2. This CDR3 comprises 15 residues. CDR1 LNHDA and CDR2 SQIVND come from the germline V gene (reference sequence). The junction had 5 bases not matched to a gene; V was cut back by 3 bases and J by 3 bases. The CDR3 DNA is TGTGCCAGTAGTATTTTTTCTAGCGGGGGCTACGAGCAGTACTTC. Translating gives CASSIFSSGGYEQYF.

The chain employs TRBV7-8 and TRBJ2-7; no definite D call. The V gene lost 0 bases and the J gene lost 3 bases, with 9 bases spanning the gap. This CDR3 has 14 residues. In germline, CDR1 is SGHVS, CDR2 FQNEAQ. The CDR3 region has the DNA TGTGCCAGCAGCTTAGCTGTGGAAAACTACGAGCAGTACTTC. The encoded protein is CASSLAVENYEQYF.

The J gene is TRBJ2-1, the V gene TRBV5-1; possibly TRBD1 or TRBD2 for D (5 bases each). Germline-derived CDR1 and CDR2 are SGHRS and YFSETQ. V was trimmed by 2 bases and J by 4 bases, leaving 10 bases between them. CDR3 length equals 14 residues. The CDR3 reads CASSFRGGYNEQFF. CDR3 coding DNA: TGCGCCAGCAGCTTTCGTGGGGGATACAATGAGCAGTTCTTC.

This clone came up once. The V gene is TRBV5-1, the J gene TRBJ1-5; D unresolved. The CDR3 consists of 15 residues. Trimming cost V 0 bases and J 5 bases, with 12 bases left between them. Germline assignment: CDR1 SGHRS and CDR2 YFSETQ. In DNA, the CDR3 is TGCGCCAGCAGCTTGGGACCGCCGTTTTATCAGCCCCAGCATTTT. This translates into CASSLGPPFYQPQHF.

This chain joins TRBV7-2 and TRBJ2-1; possibly TRBD1 or TRBD2 for D (5 bases each). V lost 5 bases and J lost 4, with 12 bases in between. The CDR3 loop spans 14 amino acids. Germline loops: CDR1 SGHTA, CDR2 FQGNSA. The CDR3 DNA reads as TGTGCCAGCAGCACGGCGAGGGGTTACAATGAGCAGTTCTTC. Protein product: CASSTARGYNEQFF.

This chain uses TRBV13 with TRBJ2-5; D ambiguous. The germline V and J ends were trimmed by 5 bases and 2 bases, with 12 bases remaining between them. Germline V gives CDR1 PRHDT, CDR2 FYEKMQ (reference sequence). The CDR3 spans 14 residues. CDR3 in amino acids: CASSPVDLQETQYF. In DNA form, the CDR3 reads TGTGCCAGCAGCCCCGTCGATTTACAAGAGACCCAGTACTTC.

J is TRBJ2-3 and V is TRBV7-6, with D maybe TRBD2 (6 bases). This CDR3 spans 14 amino acids. The ends were cut back, 1 base at V and 5 bases at J, with 10 bases in the middle. Germline-derived CDR1 and CDR2 are SGHVS and FNYEAQ. The CDR3 bases are TGTGCCAGCAGCTTAGGTGGGGGAGGAGATACGCAGTATTTT. Translated, it gives CASSLGGGGDTQYF.

The rearrangement links TRBV11-2 to TRBJ2-7; weak D call: TRBD2 (7 bases). The V gene lost 3 bases and the J gene lost 0 bases, with 9 bases spanning the gap. Germline V gene lookup returns CDR1 SGHAT and CDR2 FQNNGV. This CDR3 contains 14 residues. The CDR3 loop is CASSFRGGSYEQYF. For the CDR3, the DNA is TGTGCCAGCAGCTTTAGGGGGGGCTCCTACGAGCAGTACTTC.

The genes are TRBV6-1 and TRBJ1-1, with D possibly matching TRBD1 (5 bases). Germline CDR1 reads MNHNS; CDR2 reads SASEGT. Trimming stripped 3 bases from V and 1 base from J, with 15 bases between. The CDR3 totals 16 residues. The chain's CDR3 is CASSDLYRSENTEAFF. The CDR3 nucleotides read TGTGCCAGCAGTGACTTGTACAGGTCGGAGAACACTGAAGCTTTCTTT.

The V call is TRBV4-1, the J call TRBJ2-2; D is undetermined. The V gene's germline CDR1 is MGHRA and CDR2 YSYEKL. The V and J ends lost 5 bases and 5 bases respectively, with 3 bases between them. The CDR3 spans 11 residues. CDR3 region: CASSETGELFF. The DNA of the CDR3 is TGCGCCAGCAGCGAGACCGGGGAGCTGTTTTTT.

This chain uses TRBV12-5 with TRBJ2-7, with D possibly TRBD1 on 7 matching bases. The CDR3 spans 16 residues. Germline values: CDR1 LGHNT, CDR2 FRNRAP. The V and J ends lost 2 bases and 0 bases respectively, with 14 bases between them. The CDR3 loop is CASGLSPRGASYEQYF. The CDR3, as DNA: TGTGCTAGTGGTTTGTCACCCAGGGGGGCCTCCTACGAGCAGTACTTC.

The J gene is TRBJ2-1, the V gene TRBV7-8, with D perhaps matching TRBD2 (5 bases). Germline CDR1 reads SGHVS; CDR2 reads FQNEAQ. V was cut by 0 bases and J by 3 bases, with 9 bases left in between. The CDR3 runs to 15 residues. CDR3 protein: CASSLAREVYNEQFF. CDR3 bases: TGTGCCAGCAGCTTAGCCCGGGAAGTCTACAATGAGCAGTTCTTC.

The chain carries TRBV20-1 and TRBJ2-1, with unresolved D. Trimming removed 0 bases from V and 4 bases from J, with 1 base in between. The CDR3 is 11 residues long. Germline CDR1 is DFQATT and CDR2 is SNEGSKA (reference sequence). This CDR3 reads CSAREYNEQFF. In nucleotides, the CDR3 is TGCAGTGCTAGAGAGTACAATGAGCAGTTCTTC.

This rearrangement joins TRBV7-8 to TRBJ2-2; 10 nucleotides agree with TRBD1. Trimming at V came to 3 bases and at J to 5 bases, leaving 6 bases not matched to a gene. Per germline, CDR1 SGHVS and CDR2 FQNEAQ. The CDR3 is 16 amino acids. This chain's CDR3 is CASSLGQGTWTGELFF. The CDR3, as DNA: TGTGCCAGCAGCTTGGGACAGGGGACGTGGACCGGGGAGCTGTTTTTT.

This clone was seen just once. This rearrangement joins TRBV4-3 to TRBJ2-5, with 9 bases lining up with TRBD2. In germline, CDR1 is LGHNA, CDR2 YSLEER. The CDR3 covers 15 residues. Trimming cost V 5 bases and J 1 base; bases outside gene matches: 5. As DNA, the CDR3 is TGCGCCAGCAGCTATAGCGGGGGCATCCAAGAGACCCAGTACTTC. Its protein product is CASSYSGGIQETQYF.

The sample holds many counts of this clone. The V call is TRBV5-4, the J call TRBJ2-3; 9 nucleotides line up with TRBD1. CDR3 size: 14 residues. CDR1 SGHNT and CDR2 YYREEE come from the germline V gene (reference sequence). The V gene end was trimmed by 4 bases and the J gene end by 4 bases; junction bases not matched to a gene: 4. CDR3 in DNA: TGTGCCAGCAGCCTCGGGACAGGGCCAGATACGCAGTATTTT. Its translation: CASSLGTGPDTQYF.

V and J are TRBV27 and TRBJ2-7; TRBD1 might be the D (5 bases). The CDR3 extends over 13 amino acids. CDR1 MNHEY and CDR2 SMNVEV come from the germline V gene (reference sequence). V dropped 5 bases and J dropped 5 bases, with 13 bases sitting between them. This CDR3 reads CASSTRVRNEQYF. The CDR3 DNA is TGTGCCAGCAGTACCAGGGTCCGGAACGAGCAGTACTTC.

The chain couples TRBV7-9 to TRBJ2-5, with D possibly being TRBD1 (6 bases). V was pared by 3 bases and J by 1 base, with 12 bases between. Germline-derived CDR1 and CDR2 are SEHNR and FQNEAQ (reference sequence). The CDR3 sequence is 15 residues long. The DNA for the CDR3 is TGTGCCAGCAGCTTCCCGACAGGTATCCAAGAGACCCAGTACTTC. Translation: CASSFPTGIQETQYF.

This clone has only one observation. The rearrangement joins TRBV5-1 to TRBJ2-3, with TRBD1 matching 10 bases. The junction had 4 bases not matched to a gene; V was cut back by 3 bases and J by 6 bases. The CDR3 runs 14 residues. CDR1 is SGHRS and CDR2 is YFSETQ in the germline V gene. The CDR3 reads CASSSTGGSDTQYF. The CDR3 nucleotides read TGCGCCAGCAGCTCGACAGGGGGCAGCGATACGCAGTATTTT.

The chain couples TRBV6-5 to TRBJ2-7; D unresolved. The CDR3 is 13 residues long. Germline-derived CDR1 and CDR2 are MNHEY and SVGAGI. V lost 5 bases and J 2 bases, leaving 10 bases between the germline ends. CDR3 DNA: TGTGCCAGCAGTGAATACAGTACCTACGAGCAGTACTTC. Amino acid sequence: CASSEYSTYEQYF.

The V call is TRBV27, the J call TRBJ2-7; D not certain. The V and J ends lost 8 bases and 1 base respectively, with 12 bases between them. CDR3 length: 13 amino acids. In germline, CDR1 is MNHEY, CDR2 SMNVEV (reference sequence). The CDR3 sequence is CASGLLYSYEQYF. The CDR3 DNA reads as TGTGCCAGCGGGCTCCTATATTCCTACGAGCAGTACTTC.